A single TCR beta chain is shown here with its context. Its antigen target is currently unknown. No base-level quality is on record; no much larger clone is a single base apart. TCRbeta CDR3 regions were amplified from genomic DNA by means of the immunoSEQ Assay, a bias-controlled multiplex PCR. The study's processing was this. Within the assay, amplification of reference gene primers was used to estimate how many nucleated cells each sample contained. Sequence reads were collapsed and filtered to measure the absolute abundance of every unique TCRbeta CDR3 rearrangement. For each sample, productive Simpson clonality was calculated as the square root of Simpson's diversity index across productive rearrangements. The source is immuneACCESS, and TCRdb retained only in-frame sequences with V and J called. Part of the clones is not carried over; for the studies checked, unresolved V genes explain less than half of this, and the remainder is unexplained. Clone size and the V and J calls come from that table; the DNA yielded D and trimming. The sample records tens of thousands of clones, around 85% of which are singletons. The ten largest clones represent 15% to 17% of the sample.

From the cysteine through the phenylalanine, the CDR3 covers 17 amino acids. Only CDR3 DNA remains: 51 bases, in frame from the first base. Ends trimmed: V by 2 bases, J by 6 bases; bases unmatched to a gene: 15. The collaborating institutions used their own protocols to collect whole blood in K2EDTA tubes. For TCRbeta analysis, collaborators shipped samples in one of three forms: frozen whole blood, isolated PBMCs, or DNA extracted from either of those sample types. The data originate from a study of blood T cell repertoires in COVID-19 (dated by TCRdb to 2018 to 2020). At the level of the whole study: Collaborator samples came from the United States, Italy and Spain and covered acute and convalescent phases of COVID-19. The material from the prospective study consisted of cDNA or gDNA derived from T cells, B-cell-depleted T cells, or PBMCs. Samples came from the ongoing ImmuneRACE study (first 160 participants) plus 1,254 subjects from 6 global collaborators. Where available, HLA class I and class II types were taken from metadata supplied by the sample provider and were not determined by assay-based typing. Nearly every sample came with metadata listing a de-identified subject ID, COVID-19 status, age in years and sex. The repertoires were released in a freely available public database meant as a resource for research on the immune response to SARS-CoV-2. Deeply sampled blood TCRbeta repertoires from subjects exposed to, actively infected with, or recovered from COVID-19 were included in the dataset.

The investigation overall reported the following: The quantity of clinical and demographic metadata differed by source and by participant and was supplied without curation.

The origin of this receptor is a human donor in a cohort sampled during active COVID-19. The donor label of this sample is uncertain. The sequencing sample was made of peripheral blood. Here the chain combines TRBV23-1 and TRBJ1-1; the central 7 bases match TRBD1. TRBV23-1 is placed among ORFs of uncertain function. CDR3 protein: CASSQKWAGGTYSEAFF. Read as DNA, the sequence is TGCGCCAGCAGTCAAAAGTGGGCAGGGGGAACATACTCTGAAGCTTTCTTT.